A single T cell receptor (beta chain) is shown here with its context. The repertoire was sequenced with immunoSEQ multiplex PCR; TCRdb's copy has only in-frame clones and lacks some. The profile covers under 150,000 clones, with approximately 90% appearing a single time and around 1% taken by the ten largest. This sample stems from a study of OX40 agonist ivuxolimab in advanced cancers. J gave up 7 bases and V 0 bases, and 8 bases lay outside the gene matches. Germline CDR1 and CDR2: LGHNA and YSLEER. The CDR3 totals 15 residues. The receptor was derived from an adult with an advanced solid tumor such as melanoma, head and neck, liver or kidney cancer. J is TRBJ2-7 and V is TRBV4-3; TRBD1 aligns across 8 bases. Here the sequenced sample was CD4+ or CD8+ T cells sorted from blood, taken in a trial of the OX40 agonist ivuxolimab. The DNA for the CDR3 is TGCGCCAGCAGCCAAGAAGCGCAGGGGGCGCGGGAGCAGTACTTC. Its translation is CASSQEAQGAREQYF.